Listed below are T cell receptor beta chains from one sample, sequenced in a study of T cell responses to AZD1222 COVID-19 vaccine. The table came from immunoSEQ multiplex PCR; TCRdb's copy has only in-frame clones and leaves some out. The sample includes under 110,000 clones, approximately 87% seen only once; the top ten take about a tenth. The source material was peripheral blood, sampled 28 days after the second AZD1222 dose. Receptors originate from an adult who received the AZD1222 COVID-19 vaccine. Each CDR3 is given with its conserved first and last residue. D genes are given only for firm matches. A clone size is listed for some rows: how often the clone was seen (once, few, many), or a class if it is expanded.

j_call d_call v_call clone_size cdr3_aa cdr3_nt
TRBJ2-6 NA TRBV9 once CASRASGANVLTF TGTGCCAGCAGAGCCTCTGGGGCCAACGTCCTGACTTTC
TRBJ1-1 NA TRBV19 NA CASSIDDVNTEAFF TGTGCCAGTAGTATAGATGATGTGAACACTGAAGCTTTCTTT
TRBJ2-7 TRBD2 TRBV7-2 NA CASSLGLAGGSGYEQYF TGTGCCAGCAGCCTGGGACTAGCGGGGGGGAGTGGCTACGAGCAGTACTTC
TRBJ2-5 NA TRBV7-9 NA CASGAVPKETQYF TGTGCCAGCGGGGCGGTCCCCAAAGAGACCCAGTACTTC
TRBJ1-1 NA TRBV14 NA CASSQDASLNTEAFF TGTGCCAGCAGCCAAGATGCAAGTCTGAACACTGAAGCTTTCTTT
TRBJ1-5 NA TRBV7-9 NA CASSLGTQPQHF TGTGCCAGCAGCTTAGGGACCCAGCCCCAGCATTTT
TRBJ2-2 NA TRBV6-2/TRBV6-3 NA CASSPSGELFF TGTGCCAGCAGTCCCAGTGGGGAGCTGTTTTTT
TRBJ2-5 NA TRBV2 few CASSEAARSESQYF TGTGCCAGCAGTGAAGCAGCCAGGTCCGAAAGCCAGTACTTC
TRBJ1-2 TRBD1 TRBV6-5 NA CASSYRSAQGAGGYTF TGTGCCAGCAGTTACCGCTCGGCACAGGGGGCGGGTGGCTACACCTTC
TRBJ1-1 TRBD1 TRBV30 NA CAWSVKDRGAEAFF TGTGCCTGGAGTGTAAAGGACAGGGGGGCTGAAGCTTTCTTT
TRBJ2-2 TRBD1 TRBV9 NA CASNMVGGTGGGLNTGELFF TGTGCCAGCAACATGGTCGGCGGGACAGGGGGTGGATTGAACACCGGGGAGCTGTTTTTT
TRBJ1-6 NA TRBV7-3 NA CASSLTGGIGSPLHF TGTGCCAGCAGCCTAACCGGGGGTATAGGTTCACCCCTCCACTTT
TRBJ1-2 NA TRBV28 NA CASSSIYDYYGYTF TGTGCCAGCAGTTCCATATATGACTACTATGGCTACACCTTC
TRBJ2-7 NA TRBV7-9 NA CASSPDQAEQYF TGTGCCAGCAGTCCCGATCAAGCCGAGCAGTACTTC
TRBJ2-7 TRBD1 TRBV27 NA CASSFGTAYEQYF TGTGCCAGCAGTTTTGGGACAGCCTACGAGCAGTACTTC
TRBJ2-1 NA TRBV15 NA CATSRKVPSYNEQFF TGTGCCACCAGCAGAAAGGTACCTTCCTACAATGAGCAGTTCTTC
TRBJ2-7 NA TRBV9 NA CASSVGSSEDHEQYF TGTGCCAGCAGCGTAGGGTCTAGCGAGGACCACGAGCAGTACTTC
TRBJ2-7 NA TRBV28 NA CASSAPSPYEQYF TGTGCCAGCAGTGCGCCGTCCCCTTACGAGCAGTACTTC
TRBJ1-2 NA TRBV7-9 NA CASSSIGAGYTF TGTGCCAGCAGCTCTATTGGGGCTGGCTACACCTTC
TRBJ1-2 NA TRBV7-2 NA CASSQMTIYVGYTF TGTGCCAGCAGCCAGATGACAATTTATGTGGGCTACACCTTC
TRBJ2-3 NA TRBV19 NA CASSIGGHADTQYF TGTGCCAGTAGTATCGGGGGGCACGCAGATACGCAGTATTTT
TRBJ2-7 NA TRBV12-3/TRBV12-4 NA CASSLGPGSEYF TGTGCCAGCAGTTTGGGCCCGGGGAGTGAGTACTTC
TRBJ2-3 NA TRBV7-2 NA CASSLGRGGGTDTQYF TGTGCCAGCAGCTTAGGTCGCGGAGGCGGCACAGATACGCAGTATTTT